These 5 T cell receptor beta chains were sequenced from one sample in a study of T cell changes during pregnancy in multiple sclerosis. Here immunoSEQ multiplex PCR was the method, and the copy in TCRdb shows in-frame clones only, minus some. Of under 85,000 clones detected, under 95% appear once; the ten largest clones hold approximately 0.43%. Sequencing was performed on CD4+ T cells from peripheral blood mononuclear cells, taken in the second trimester of pregnancy. These TCRs come from a female donor with multiple sclerosis, enrolled in a pregnancy study.

CDR3 nucleotides: TGTGCCAACGTAGCGGGAATCGGAGATACGCAGTATTTT. Translated: CANVAGIGDTQYF. V is TRBV9 and J is TRBJ2-3; 8 bases line up with TRBD2. CDR3 length: 13 residues. Germline V lookup: CDR1 SGDLS, CDR2 YYNGEE. The ends lost 9 bases at V and 5 bases at J; junction bases unmatched: 8.

The rearrangement links TRBV7-9 to TRBJ1-4, with 7 bases identical to TRBD1. The CDR3 is made up of 15 amino acids. Germline V CDR1 and CDR2: SEHNR, FQNEAQ (reference sequence). V was pared by 5 bases and J by 8 bases, with 11 bases of the junction left unmatched. CDR3 sequence reads: CASSPPTGRLEKLFF. CDR3 DNA: TGTGCCAGCAGCCCCCCGACAGGGAGGTTGGAAAAACTGTTTTTT.

V gene TRBV28 combines with J gene TRBJ2-7; TRBD1 agrees at 7 bases. V was pared by 5 bases and J by 0 bases, with 10 bases of the junction left unmatched. The germline CDR1 and CDR2 sequences are MDHEN and SYDVKM. This CDR3 has 16 amino acids. The CDR3, as DNA: TGTGCCAGCAGTAAAGGACAGGATCGCCTCTCCTACGAGCAGTACTTC. It encodes CASSKGQDRLSYEQYF.

This clone was recorded a few times. The V call is TRBV6-1, the J call TRBJ1-2; TRBD1 agrees at 7 bases. Germline V gene data show CDR1 as MNHNS and CDR2 as SASEGT. V was clipped by 5 bases and J by 3 bases; unmatched bases: 3. This CDR3 is built from 13 residues. CDR3 sequence: CASSSDRDYGYTF. The DNA of the CDR3 is TGTGCCAGCAGTAGCGACAGGGACTATGGCTACACCTTC.

The gene calls are TRBV9 and TRBJ1-2; D is ambiguous. Deletions cut 0 bases from V and 6 bases from J, with 21 bases between. CDR3 size: 17 residues. Germline assignment: CDR1 SGDLS and CDR2 YYNGEE. The CDR3 region has the DNA TGTGCCAGCAGCGTAGAGGCTTACGGGTCTGAAAGTAATGGCTACACCTTC. Translating gives CASSVEAYGSESNGYTF.